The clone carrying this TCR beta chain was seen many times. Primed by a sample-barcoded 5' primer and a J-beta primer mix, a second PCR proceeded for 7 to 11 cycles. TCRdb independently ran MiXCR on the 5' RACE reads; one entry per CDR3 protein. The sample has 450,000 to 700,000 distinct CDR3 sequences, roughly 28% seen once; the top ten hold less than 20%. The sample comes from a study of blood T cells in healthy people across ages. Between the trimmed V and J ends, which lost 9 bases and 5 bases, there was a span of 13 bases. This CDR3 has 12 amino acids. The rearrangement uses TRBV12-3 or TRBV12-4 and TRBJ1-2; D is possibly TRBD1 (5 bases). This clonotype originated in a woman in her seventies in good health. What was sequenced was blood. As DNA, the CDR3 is TGTGCCAGTTCCAGGGTGGATTATGGCTACACCTTC. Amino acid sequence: CASSRVDYGYTF.